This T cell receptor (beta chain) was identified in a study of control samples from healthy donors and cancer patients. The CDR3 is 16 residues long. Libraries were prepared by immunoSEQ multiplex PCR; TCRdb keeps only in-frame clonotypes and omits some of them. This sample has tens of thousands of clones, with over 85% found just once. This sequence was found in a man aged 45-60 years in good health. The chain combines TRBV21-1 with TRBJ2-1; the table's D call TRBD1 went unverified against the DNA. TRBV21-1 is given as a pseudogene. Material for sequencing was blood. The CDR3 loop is CASKFPRDRSKGRWFF. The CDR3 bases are TGTGCCAGCAAATTCCCCCGGGACAGAAGTAAGGGCCGGTGGTTCTTC.